Included here is one T cell receptor beta chain sequence, with context. Its antigen is currently not known. The input lacks base qualities; no much larger clone sits a single base away. This record comes from a study of OX40 agonist ivuxolimab in advanced cancers. About the study as a whole: Ivuxolimab was an agonistic, fully human IgG2 monoclonal antibody directed against OX40 (CD134), a costimulatory receptor. Intravenous ivuxolimab was administered to patients every 2 weeks at six dose levels: 0.01, 0.1, 0.3, 1.5, 3 and 10 mg/kg. Of the approximately 50 patients in dose escalation, 19 had hepatocellular carcinoma, approximately 15 had melanoma, 9 had renal cell carcinoma and 9 had head and neck cancer. In the dose-escalation cohort, 82.7% of patients were male, and the mean age was approximately 64 years, with a range of about 23 to 90. Patients were allowed to have had prior anti-PD-1, anti-PD-L1 or anti-CTLA-4 therapy, and 30% to 40% of the dose-escalation patients had previously received checkpoint inhibitors. Three dose-escalation patients achieved partial responses, one with hepatocellular carcinoma and two with cutaneous melanoma. The purpose of peripheral TCRbeta sequencing was to test whether ivuxolimab changed TCR sequence diversity and led to clonal T-cell expansion. The paper describes the monotherapy dose-escalation part (N = 52 patients) of the phase I trial of ivuxolimab.

The trial excluded patients who had a history of autoimmune disease or were on systemic immunosuppression. Peripheral blood for TCR sequencing was collected from all dose cohorts at baseline, on cycle 4 day 1, and on cycle 7 day 1. The samples were drawn from a first-in-human, open-label, multicenter phase I dose-escalation trial of ivuxolimab. Adults with locally advanced or metastatic melanoma, renal cell carcinoma, hepatocellular carcinoma or head and neck squamous cell carcinoma were enrolled in the trial. Before TCR sequencing, CD4+ and CD8+ T cells were separately sorted from peripheral blood. The paper's findings and limits, for the study overall: At doses of 0.1 to 3.0 mg/kg, clonal expansion of both CD4+ and CD8+ T cells in blood was seen between baseline and week 6. The antigen specificity of the peripheral T cells that underwent clonal expansion was not determined. After ivuxolimab, expanded clones were on average more numerous among CD8+ T cells than among CD4+ T cells. Low levels of normalized T-cell clonal expansion were also seen in some nonresponding patients. In the 0.1-3.0 mg/kg groups, partial responders were among the patients with the lowest normalized peripheral clonal expansion, particularly in CD8+ T cells.

Genomic DNA was extracted from sorted cells for sequencing of the TCRbeta CDR3 region. TCRbeta CDR3 regions were sequenced using the immunoSEQ Assay. This immuneACCESS table, as held by TCRdb, lists in-frame sequences with V and J called but not all clones. Of the missing ones, under half trace to an unresolved V gene in checked studies; the others have no known cause. Across this sample there are approximately 72,000 clones, with around 88% seen only once. The top ten hold 0.8% to 0.9% of the sample. CDR1 and CDR2 are drawn from the germline V gene: ENHRY, SYGVKD. Relative to germline, V is missing 10 bases and J is missing 4 bases, with 15 bases of the junction outside any gene match. Taken from cysteine to phenylalanine, the CDR3 has 16 residues. The read is trimmed to its CDR3 DNA, 48 bases read in frame from base 1.

The rearrangement joined TRBV10-3 to TRBJ1-2, and 10 bases in between align with TRBD1. The sequenced sample was CD4+ or CD8+ T cells sorted from blood, obtained in a trial of the OX40 agonist ivuxolimab. The sequence came from an adult with an advanced solid tumor such as melanoma, head and neck, liver or kidney cancer. The CDR3 region reads CATSGTGAPPSYGYTF. The nucleotide sequence is TGTGCCACCTCAGGGACAGGGGCCCCCCCATCCTATGGCTACACCTTC.